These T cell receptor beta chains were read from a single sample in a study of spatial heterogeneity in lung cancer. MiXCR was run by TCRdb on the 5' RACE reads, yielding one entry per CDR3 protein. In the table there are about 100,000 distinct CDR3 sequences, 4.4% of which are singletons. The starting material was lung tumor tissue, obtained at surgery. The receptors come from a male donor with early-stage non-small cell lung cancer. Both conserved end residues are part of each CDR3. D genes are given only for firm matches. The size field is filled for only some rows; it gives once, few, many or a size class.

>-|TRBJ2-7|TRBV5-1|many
TGCGCCAGCAGCTTGGACAGGTCGATTACCTACGAGCAGTACTTC
CASSLDRSITYEQYF
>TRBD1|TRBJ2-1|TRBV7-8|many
TGTGCCAGCAGCCTCTGGACAGGGGGCGATGAGCAGTTCTTC
CASSLWTGGDEQFF
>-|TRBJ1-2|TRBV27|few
TGTGCCAGCAGTTTGCGGATTAACTATGGCTACACCTTC
CASSLRINYGYTF
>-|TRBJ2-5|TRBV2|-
TGTGCCAGCAGGGGACATTCTGCGTACTTC
CASRGHSAYF
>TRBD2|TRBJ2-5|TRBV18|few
TGTGCCAGCTCACCTCAGACTAGCGGGGGCCAAGAGACCCAGTACTTC
CASSPQTSGGQETQYF
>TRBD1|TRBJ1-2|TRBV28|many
TGTGCCAGCAGTTGGGACAGTTTAAGTGGCTACACCTTC
CASSWDSLSGYTF
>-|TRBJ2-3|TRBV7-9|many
TGTGCCAGCAGCCTGAAGGTCGCCTCCTCTAGGGATACGCAGTATTTT
CASSLKVASSRDTQYF
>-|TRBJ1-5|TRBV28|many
TGTGCCAGCAGACTCACAGGGAGTAGCAATCAGCCCCAGCATTTT
CASRLTGSSNQPQHF
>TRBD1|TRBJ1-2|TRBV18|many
TGTGCCAGCTCATCACTCGGACAGGAAGGCTACACCTTC
CASSSLGQEGYTF
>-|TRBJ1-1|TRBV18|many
TGTGCCAGCTCACCCACGCCGGGGGCCTCTGAAGCTTTCTTT
CASSPTPGASEAFF
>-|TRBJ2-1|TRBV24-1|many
TGTGCCACTGGTAGGGAGAGACCCTACAATGAGCAGTTCTTC
CATGRERPYNEQFF
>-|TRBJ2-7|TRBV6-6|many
TGTGCCAGCAGATGGGGCTCGGGGGAGCAGTACTTC
CASRWGSGEQYF
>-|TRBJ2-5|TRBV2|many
TGTGCCAGCAGCGTCGGAGATCGGACCCAGTACTTC
CASSVGDRTQYF
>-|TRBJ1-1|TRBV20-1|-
TGCAGTACCACTCCTAATCCCACTAACACTGAAGCTTTCTTT
CSTTPNPTNTEAFF
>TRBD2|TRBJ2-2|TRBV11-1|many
TGTGCCAGCAGCCGCGGACTAGTCCGAACCGGGGAGCTGTTTTTT
CASSRGLVRTGELFF
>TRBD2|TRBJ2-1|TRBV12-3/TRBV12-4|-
TGTGCCAGCAGTTTTGCGGGAGGGTTAAATGAGCAGTTCTTC
CASSFAGGLNEQFF
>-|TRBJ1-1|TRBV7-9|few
TGTGCCAGCAGCCTACCGACGGGTGGTGAAGCTTTCTTT
CASSLPTGGEAFF
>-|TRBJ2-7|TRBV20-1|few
TGCAGTGCTGGACGGACAGTCCCCTACGAGCAGTACTTC
CSAGRTVPYEQYF
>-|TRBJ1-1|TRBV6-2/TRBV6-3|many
TGTGCCAGCAGTTATGGGGGGTGGGCTGAAGCTTTCTTT
CASSYGGWAEAFF
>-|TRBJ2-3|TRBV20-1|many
TGCAGTGCTAGAGGGCAGGGCGGTAGGACAGATACGCAGTATTTT
CSARGQGGRTDTQYF
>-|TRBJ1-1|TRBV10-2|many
TGCGCCAGCAGTCCCACCGCAGGGGTCCCAGCTTTCTTT
CASSPTAGVPAFF
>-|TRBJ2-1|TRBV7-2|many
TGTGCCAGCAGCTTACAGGCCGGGGCTCATTACAATGAGCAGTTCTTC
CASSLQAGAHYNEQFF
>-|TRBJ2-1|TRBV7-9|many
TGTGCCAGCATGCGGTCCTACAATGAGCAGTTCTTC
CASMRSYNEQFF
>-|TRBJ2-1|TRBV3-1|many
TGTGCCAGCAGCCGATCTTTGAACAATGAGCAGTTCTTC
CASSRSLNNEQFF
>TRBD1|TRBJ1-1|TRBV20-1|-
TGCGGATACAGACAGGGGGTTAACCTGAACACTGAAGCTTTCTTT
CGYRQGVNLNTEAFF
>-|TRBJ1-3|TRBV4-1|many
TGCGCCAGCAGCCAAGAGGGCATAAACACCATATATTTT
CASSQEGINTIYF
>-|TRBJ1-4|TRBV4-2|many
TGTGCCAGCAGCCAAGAGTTCGCAGGGGTCGATGAAAAACTGTTTTTT
CASSQEFAGVDEKLFF
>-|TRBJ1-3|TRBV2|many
TGTGCCAGCATCCTCCGGGACTCAAGCACCATATATTTT
CASILRDSSTIYF
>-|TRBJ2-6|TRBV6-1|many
TGTGCCAGCAGTGAACCAGACAGAGCTGGGGCCAACGTCCTGACTTTC
CASSEPDRAGANVLTF
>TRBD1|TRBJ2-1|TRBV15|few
TGTGCCACCAGCAGAGAGCCCCCGCGCCGACGACAGGGCTCCTACAATGAGCAGTTCTTC
CATSREPPRRRQGSYNEQFF
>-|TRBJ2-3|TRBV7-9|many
TGTGCCACGGTGGGCAGGGAGCGGGATACGCAGTATTTT
CATVGRERDTQYF
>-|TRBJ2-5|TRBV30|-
TGTGCCTGGAGTGAGGGCTCAGTACAAGAGACCCAGTACTTC
CAWSEGSVQETQYF
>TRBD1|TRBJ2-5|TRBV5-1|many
TGCGCCAGCAGCTTGGGGGGGACAGAAGAGACCCAGTACTTC
CASSLGGTEETQYF
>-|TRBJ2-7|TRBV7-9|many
TGTGCCAGCAGCCCCAGCGGGCTTGTTTACGAGCAGTACTTC
CASSPSGLVYEQYF
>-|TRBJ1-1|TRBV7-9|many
TGTGCCAGCAGCTTAGACTGGGGAGATGGTGAAGCTTTCTTT
CASSLDWGDGEAFF
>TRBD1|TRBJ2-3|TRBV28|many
TGTGCCAGCAGTTCACAGGGGGGCCCGGAAACAGATACGCAGTATTTT
CASSSQGGPETDTQYF
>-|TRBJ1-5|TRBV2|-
TGTGCCAGCAGTGGGCCCGAAAAAGGAGAACAGCCCCAGCATTTT
CASSGPEKGEQPQHF